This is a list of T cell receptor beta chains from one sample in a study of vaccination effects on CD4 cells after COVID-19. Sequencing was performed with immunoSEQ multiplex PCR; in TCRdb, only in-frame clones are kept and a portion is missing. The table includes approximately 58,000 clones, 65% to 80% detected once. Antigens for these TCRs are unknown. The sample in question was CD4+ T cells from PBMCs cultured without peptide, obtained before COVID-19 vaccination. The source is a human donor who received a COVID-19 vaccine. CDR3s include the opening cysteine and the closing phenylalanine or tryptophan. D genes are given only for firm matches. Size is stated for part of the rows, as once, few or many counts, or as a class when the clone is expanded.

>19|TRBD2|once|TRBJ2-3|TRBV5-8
CASPQGLAGVPSSTDTQYF
TGTGCCAGCCCCCAGGGACTAGCGGGGGTCCCCTCTAGCACAGATACGCAGTATTTT
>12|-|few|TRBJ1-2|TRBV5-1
CASSPDLYGYTF
TGCGCCAGCAGCCCCGACCTCTATGGCTACACCTTC
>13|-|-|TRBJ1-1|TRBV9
CASSVVVAGEAFF
TGTGCCAGCAGCGTAGTTGTCGCCGGGGAAGCTTTCTTT
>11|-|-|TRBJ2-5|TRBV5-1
CASSSQETQYF
TGCGCCAGCAGCTCACAAGAGACCCAGTACTTC
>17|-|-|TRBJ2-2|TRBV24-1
CATSSGTRTSNTGELFF
TGTGCCACCAGTTCCGGGACACGAACTTCCAACACCGGGGAGCTGTTTTTT
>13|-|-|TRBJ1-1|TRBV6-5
CASSYFLGGEAFF
TGTGCCAGCAGTTACTTTCTCGGGGGGGAGGCTTTCTTT
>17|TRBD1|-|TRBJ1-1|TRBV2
CASSAAFGQGAHIGAFF
TGTGCCAGCAGTGCGGCCTTCGGACAGGGGGCCCACATAGGAGCTTTCTTT
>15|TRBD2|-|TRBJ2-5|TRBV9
CASSLSGGATETQYF
TGTGCCAGCAGTCTTAGCGGGGGGGCCACAGAGACCCAGTACTTC
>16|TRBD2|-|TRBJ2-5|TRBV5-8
CASSLISRGGLETQYF
TGTGCCAGCAGCTTGATTAGTCGGGGGGGCCTGGAGACCCAGTACTTC
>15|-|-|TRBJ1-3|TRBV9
CASSALGSSGNTIYF
TGTGCCAGCAGCGCTCTCGGGAGCTCTGGAAACACCATATATTTT
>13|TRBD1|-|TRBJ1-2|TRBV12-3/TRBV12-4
CASKDRTNYGYTF
TGTGCCAGCAAGGACAGGACTAACTATGGCTACACCTTC
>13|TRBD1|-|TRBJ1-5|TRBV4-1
CASSQTGNQPQHF
TGCGCCAGCAGCCAGACAGGGAATCAGCCCCAGCATTTT
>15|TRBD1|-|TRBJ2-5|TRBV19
CASTPGQGGRETQYF
TGTGCCAGTACCCCGGGACAGGGGGGACGGGAGACCCAGTACTTC
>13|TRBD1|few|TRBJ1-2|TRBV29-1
CSVRGDRGDGYTF
TGCAGCGTAAGAGGCGACAGGGGCGATGGCTACACCTTC
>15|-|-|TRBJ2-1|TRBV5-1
CASRGGVITYNEQFF
TGCGCCAGCAGGGGCGGGGTTATAACCTACAATGAGCAGTTCTTC
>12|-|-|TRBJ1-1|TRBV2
CASRDGNTEAFF
TGTGCCAGCAGAGACGGCAACACTGAAGCTTTCTTT
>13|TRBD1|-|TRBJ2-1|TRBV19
CASRGRQYNEQFF
TGTGCCAGCAGGGGGCGCCAGTACAATGAGCAGTTCTTC
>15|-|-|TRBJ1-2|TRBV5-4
CASSGTTGSADGYTF
TGTGCCAGCAGCGGGACCACAGGGTCAGCTGATGGCTACACCTTC
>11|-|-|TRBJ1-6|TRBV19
CASRSGSPLHF
TGTGCCAGTAGATCCGGTTCACCCCTCCACTTT
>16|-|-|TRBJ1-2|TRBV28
CASSLLVGLGDYGYTF
TGTGCCAGCAGTCTACTGGTAGGGCTAGGTGACTATGGCTACACCTTC
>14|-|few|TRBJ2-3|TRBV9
CASSVEAGTDTQYF
TGTGCCAGCAGCGTAGAGGCAGGCACAGATACGCAGTATTTT
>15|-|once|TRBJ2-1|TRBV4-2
CASSPLGPQYNEQFF
TGTGCCAGCAGCCCCCTGGGACCCCAATACAATGAGCAGTTCTTC
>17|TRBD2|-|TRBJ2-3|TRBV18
CASSPIPPSGGEDTQYF
TGTGCCAGCTCACCGATACCGCCTAGCGGGGGGGAAGATACGCAGTATTTT
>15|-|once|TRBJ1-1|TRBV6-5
CASSYSLGISTEAFF
TGTGCCAGCAGTTACTCGTTGGGTATAAGCACTGAAGCTTTCTTT
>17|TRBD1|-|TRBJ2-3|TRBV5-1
CASSLAPEGQGIDTQYF
TGCGCCAGCAGCTTGGCCCCGGAGGGACAGGGGATCGATACGCAGTATTTT
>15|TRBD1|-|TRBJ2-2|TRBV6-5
CASSYQGVNTGELFF
TGTGCCAGCAGTTACCAGGGGGTGAACACCGGGGAGCTGTTTTTT
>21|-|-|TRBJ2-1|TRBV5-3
CARSFPNPDPRLASSYNEQFF
TGTGCCAGAAGCTTTCCCAACCCTGACCCGAGACTTGCGAGCTCCTACAATGAGCAGTTCTTC
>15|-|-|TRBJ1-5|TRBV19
CASSIGRRINQPQHF
TGTGCCAGTAGTATTGGACGGCGGATAAATCAGCCCCAGCATTTT
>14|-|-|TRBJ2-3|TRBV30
CAWRKWGAEDTQYF
TGTGCCTGGAGGAAGTGGGGGGCTGAAGATACGCAGTATTTT
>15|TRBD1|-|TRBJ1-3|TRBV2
CASRNRDRDGNTIYF
TGTGCCAGCAGGAACCGTGACAGGGATGGAAACACCATATATTTT
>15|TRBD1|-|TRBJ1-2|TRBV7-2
CASSPRTGGAYGYTF
TGTGCCAGCAGCCCTAGGACAGGGGGCGCCTATGGCTACACCTTC
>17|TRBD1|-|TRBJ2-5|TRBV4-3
CASSQVVPGQGRETQYF
TGCGCCAGCAGCCAAGTCGTTCCGGGACAGGGACGGGAGACCCAGTACTTC
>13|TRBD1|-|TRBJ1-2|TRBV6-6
CASSAMTGHGYTF
TGTGCCAGCAGTGCGATGACAGGGCATGGCTACACCTTC